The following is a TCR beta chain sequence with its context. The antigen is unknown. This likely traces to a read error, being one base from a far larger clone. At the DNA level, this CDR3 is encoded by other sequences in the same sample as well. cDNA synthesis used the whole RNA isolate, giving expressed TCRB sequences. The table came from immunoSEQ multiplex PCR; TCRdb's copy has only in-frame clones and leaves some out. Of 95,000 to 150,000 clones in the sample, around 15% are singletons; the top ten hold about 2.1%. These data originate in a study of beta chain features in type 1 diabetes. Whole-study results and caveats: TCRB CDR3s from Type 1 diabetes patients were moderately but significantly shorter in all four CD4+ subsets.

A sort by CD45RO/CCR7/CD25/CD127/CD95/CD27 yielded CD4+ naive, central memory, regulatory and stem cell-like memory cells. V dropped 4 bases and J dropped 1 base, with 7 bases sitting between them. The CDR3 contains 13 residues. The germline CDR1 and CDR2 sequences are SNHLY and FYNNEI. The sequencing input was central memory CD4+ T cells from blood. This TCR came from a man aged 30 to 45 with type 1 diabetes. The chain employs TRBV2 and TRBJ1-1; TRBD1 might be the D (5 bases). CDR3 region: CASSGQGNTEAFF. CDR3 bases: TGTGCCAGCAGTGGTCAGGGGAACACTGAAGCTTTCTTT. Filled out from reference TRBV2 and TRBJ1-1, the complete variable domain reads EPEVTQTPSHQVTQMGQEVILRCVPISNHLYFYWYRQILGQKVEFLVSFYNNEISEKSEIFDDQFSVERPDGSNFTLKIRSTKLEDSAMYFCASSGQGNTEAFFGQGTRLTVV.